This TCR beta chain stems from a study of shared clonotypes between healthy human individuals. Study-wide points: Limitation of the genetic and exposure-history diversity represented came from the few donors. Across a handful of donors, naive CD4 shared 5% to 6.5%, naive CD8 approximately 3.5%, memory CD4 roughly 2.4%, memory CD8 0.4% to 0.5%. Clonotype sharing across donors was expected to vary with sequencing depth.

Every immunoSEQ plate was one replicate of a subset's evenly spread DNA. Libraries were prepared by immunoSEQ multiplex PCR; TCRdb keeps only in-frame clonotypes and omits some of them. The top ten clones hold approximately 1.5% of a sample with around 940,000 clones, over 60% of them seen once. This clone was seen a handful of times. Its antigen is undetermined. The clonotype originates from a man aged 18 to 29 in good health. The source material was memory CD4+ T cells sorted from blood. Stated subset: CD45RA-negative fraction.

The CDR3 sequence is CSARKDSSSYEQYF. The CDR3 coding sequence is TGCAGCGCGCGAAAAGACTCCAGCTCCTACGAGCAGTACTTC. This chain uses TRBV29-1 with TRBJ2-7, with D unclear. Per the germline V gene, CDR1 is SQVTM and CDR2 is ANQGSEA. The CDR3 is made up of 14 amino acids. Between the trimmed V and J ends, which lost 7 bases and 0 bases, there was a span of 16 bases.